The 8 T cell receptor beta chains listed next were all sequenced from one sample in a study of T cells in women clearing cervical HPV infection. Here immunoSEQ multiplex PCR was the method, and the copy in TCRdb shows in-frame clones only, minus some. Its table records about 21,000 clones. Sample: blood buffy coat. The source of these receptors is a woman aged 18 to 75 with a cervical HPV16 infection that either progressed to CIN3+ or cleared (not recorded which).

Turning to this clone: The read ends 3 residues before the CDR3 terminus; that terminus is restored from the germline J gene. This rearrangement joins TRBV4-2 to TRBJ2-3; TRBD1 aligns across 8 bases. In germline, CDR1 is LGHNA, CDR2 YNFKEQ. This CDR3 has 16 amino acids. The V and J ends lost 1 base and 4 bases, in that order; junction bases with no gene match: 7. This CDR3 reads CASSQGGQGAPDTQYF. CDR3 DNA, as far as it was read: TGTGCCAGCAGCCAAGGCGGCCAGGGGGCCCCAGATACG.

With respect to this clone: The missing CDR3 end, 3 residues past where the read stops, is filled in from the germline J gene. The chain has TRBV19 and TRBJ1-1, with D maybe TRBD1 (6 bases). Trimming took 7 bases from V and 1 from J, leaving 10 bases between them. The germline CDR1 and CDR2 sequences are LNHDA and SQIVND (reference sequence). The CDR3 runs to 13 residues. The DNA read from the CDR3 is TGTGCCAGTACGTTACAGGGGAACACTGAA. It specifies CASTLQGNTE. The full CDR3 reads CASTLQGNTEAFF. Full variable domain (remainder filled in from reference TRBV19 and TRBJ1-1): DGGITQSPKYLFRKEGQNVTLSCEQNLNHDAMYWYRQDPGQGLRLIYYSQIVNDFQKGDIAEGYSVSREKKESFPLTVTSAQKNPTAFYLCASTLQGNTEAFFGQGTRLTVV.

As to this clone: The CDR3 end is not reached by the read, which stops 3 residues before it; the germline J gene fills it in. The chain is built from TRBV2 and TRBJ1-5, with 8 bases fitting TRBD1. The CDR3 has 15 amino acids. Germline CDR1 SNHLY, CDR2 FYNNEI. Trimming at V came to 4 bases and at J to 3 bases, leaving 5 bases not matched to a gene. The CDR3 DNA, read in part, is TGTGCCAGCAGTGCTAGACAGGGGTTCAATCAGCCC. Translating it yields CASSARQGFNQP. The full-length CDR3 reads as CASSARQGFNQPQHF.

Points on this clone: Read coverage stops 3 residues before the CDR3 terminus; the germline J gene supplies the remainder. The chain is built from TRBV5-1 and TRBJ1-4; D uncertain. Germline V gene sequence: CDR1 SGHRS, CDR2 YFSETQ. The V end was cut by 0 bases, the J end by 8 bases, with 14 bases between. This CDR3 is built from 15 residues. The CDR3 sequence: CASSLEGLRLEKLFF. The sequenced CDR3 bases are TGCGCCAGCAGCTTGGAAGGGCTCAGGCTAGAAAAA.

In the case of this clone: The read comes to an end 3 residues before the CDR3 does, leaving the germline J gene to fill in the end. The chain is built from TRBV2 and TRBJ2-7; D gene uncertain. The V gene's germline CDR1 is SNHLY and CDR2 FYNNEI. With 10 bases removed from V and 1 base from J, the gap between germline ends came to 23 bases. The CDR3 contains 16 residues. CDR3 sequence: CATKPEPSRQSYEQYF. CDR3 DNA, as far as it was read: TGTGCCACGAAACCCGAGCCGAGCAGACAATCCTACGAG.

Note on this clone: The CDR3 end lies 3 residues beyond the end of the read and is filled in from the germline J gene. The rearrangement links TRBV7-3 to TRBJ2-1; 8 positions match TRBD2. The CDR3 has 15 amino acids. V trimming: 4 bases; J trimming: 8 bases; junction bases outside the gene matches: 10. Germline V gene data show CDR1 as SGHTA and CDR2 as FQGTGA. CDR3 DNA, as far as it was read: TGTGCCAGCAGCTCAGGAGCGGGAGATTCCCATGAG. This sequence encodes CASSSGAGDSHE. The whole CDR3 region reads CASSSGAGDSHEQFF.

On this clone: The read ends 3 residues shy of where the CDR3 ends; the end is completed using the germline J gene. This chain uses TRBV4-2 with TRBJ2-7, with 9 nucleotides matching TRBD1. The length of the CDR3 is 18 residues. The V segment lost 4 bases and the J segment 2 bases; nucleotides outside the gene matches: 15. Germline V gene lookup returns CDR1 LGHNA and CDR2 YNFKEQ. The DNA read from the CDR3 is TGTGCCAGCAGCCTGATCCCACTTCGGACAGGGGCGACCTACGAG. It specifies CASSLIPLRTGATYE. The full CDR3 protein reads CASSLIPLRTGATYEQYF.

Details on this clone: The read terminates 3 residues ahead of where the CDR3 ends, so the germline J gene completes it. V is TRBV2 and J is TRBJ1-1; D might be TRBD1 (5 bases). Trimming removed 6 bases at V and 1 base at J, with 9 bases between. The CDR3 is 13 amino acids. Germline CDR1 and CDR2: SNHLY and FYNNEI. The sequenced part of the CDR3 DNA is TGTGCCAGCAGCCAAGGGGAGAACACTGAA. Translating it yields CASSQGENTE. The complete CDR3 sequence is CASSQGENTEAFF.